Listed below are T cell receptor beta chains from one sample, sequenced in a study of response to subunit inactivated influenza vaccine. TCRdb re-analysed the RT-PCR reads in MiXCR, keeping a single row per CDR3 protein. The sample records around 760,000 distinct CDR3 sequences, about 15% being singletons. The starting material was PBMCs from blood, obtained around 14 days before vaccination. The receptors stem from a middle-aged man who received an inactivated influenza vaccine. Each CDR3 is given with its conserved first and last residue. The D gene is left open where the match is weak. Size tells how often a clone was seen (once, few, many) or the class of an expanded clone, and some rows leave it out.

d_call	clone_size	v_call	j_call	cdr3_aa	cdr3_nt
NA	NA	TRBV3-1	TRBJ1-2	CASSQGWRSYYGYTF	TGTGCCAGCAGCCAAGGGTGGCGCTCATACTATGGCTACACCTTC
NA	NA	TRBV28	TRBJ1-2	CASSRPNNEVYRYGYTF	TGTGCCAGCAGCCGGCCCAACAACGAGGTATATCGTTATGGCTACACCTTC
NA	NA	TRBV20-1	TRBJ2-3	CSATLPGRTDTQYF	TGCAGTGCTACCTTACCGGGGCGCACAGATACGCAGTATTTT
TRBD1	NA	TRBV7-2	TRBJ2-4	CASSLFTGGRNIQYF	TGTGCCAGCAGCTTATTCACAGGGGGCAGAAACATTCAGTACTTC
NA	few	TRBV20-1	TRBJ1-1	CSATVAGTEAFF	TGCAGTGCCACGGTCGCGGGCACTGAAGCTTTCTTT
TRBD1	NA	TRBV24-1	TRBJ2-1	CATSDLKGTANYNEQFF	TGTGCCACCAGTGATTTGAAGGGGACAGCTAATTACAATGAGCAGTTCTTC
NA	many	TRBV28	TRBJ1-5	CASSLGARSDYSNQPQHF	TGTGCCAGCAGTTTGGGGGCCCGTTCTGACTATAGCAATCAGCCCCAGCATTTT
TRBD1	many	TRBV6-2/TRBV6-3	TRBJ2-7	CASSYYSGTGHHEQYF	TGTGCCAGCAGTTACTACTCCGGGACAGGGCATCACGAGCAGTACTTC
TRBD2	few	TRBV2	TRBJ2-5	CASSHGLVRETQYF	TGTGCCAGCAGCCACGGACTAGTCCGCGAGACCCAGTACTTC
TRBD2	NA	TRBV2	TRBJ2-3	CASSEALRLAVSTDTQYF	TGTGCCAGCAGTGAAGCTCTTCGACTAGCGGTTAGCACAGATACGCAGTATTTT
TRBD1	NA	TRBV14	TRBJ2-1	CASSPFYRDRKSSKQFF	TGTGCCAGCAGCCCTTTCTACCGGGACAGGAAATCTTCGAAGCAGTTCTTC
NA	NA	TRBV7-9	TRBJ2-5	CASSSRDSLREETQYF	TGTGCCAGCAGCTCCCGGGATTCACTCCGGGAAGAGACCCAGTACTTC
NA	few	TRBV4-3	TRBJ1-1	CASSQEWVTHTEAFF	TGCGCCAGCAGCCAAGAATGGGTAACGCACACTGAAGCTTTCTTT
NA	few	TRBV9	TRBJ2-1	CASSLSGTTPYNEQFF	TGTGCCAGCAGCCTCTCCGGGACGACTCCTTACAATGAGCAGTTCTTC
NA	few	TRBV6-2/TRBV6-3	TRBJ2-1	CASSQRKGQNSNEQFF	TGTGCCAGCAGTCAAAGAAAGGGACAAAACTCCAATGAGCAGTTCTTC
NA	NA	TRBV7-2	TRBJ2-6	CASSHFFSGANVLTF	TGTGCCAGCAGCCACTTCTTCTCTGGGGCCAACGTCCTGACTTTC
TRBD2	few	TRBV19	TRBJ2-2	CASRTLAGGGTGELFF	TGTGCCAGTAGGACACTAGCGGGAGGAGGGACCGGGGAGCTGTTTTTT